The rows below give T cell receptor beta chains drawn from one sample of a study of technical replicates of blood from a few donors. Assay used: immunoSEQ multiplex PCR; TCRdb lists only in-frame clones, some missing. The data contain roughly 100,000 clones, 90% to 96% of them singletons. Sample: T cells isolated from PBMCs. The source is a human donor in good health. CDR3s include the opening cysteine and the closing phenylalanine or tryptophan. The D gene is left open where the match is weak. Size is stated for part of the rows, as once, few or many counts, or as a class when the clone is expanded.

v_gene	abundance	j_gene	len	d_gene	CDR3aa	CDR3nt
TRBV16	.	TRBJ1-1	19	TRBD1	CASSHLTRDRGMRNTEAFF	TGTGCCAGCAGCCACCTAACCCGGGACAGGGGTATGAGGAATACTGAAGCTTTCTTT
TRBV27	.	TRBJ2-7	15	TRBD2	CASTRLAGGDREQYF	TGTGCCAGCACCCGACTAGCGGGAGGTGATCGCGAGCAGTACTTC
TRBV7-9	.	TRBJ1-1	15	TRBD1	CASSPQGQMNTEAFF	TGTGCCAGCAGCCCGCAGGGACAGATGAACACTGAAGCTTTCTTT
TRBV5-1	.	TRBJ2-3	15	.	CASSLEATNTDTQYF	TGCGCCAGCAGCTTGGAGGCGACTAACACAGATACGCAGTATTTT
TRBV6-5	.	TRBJ1-1	15	TRBD1	CASRRQGAGNTEAFF	TGTGCCAGCAGGAGACAGGGGGCTGGGAACACTGAAGCTTTCTTT
TRBV7-2	.	TRBJ2-1	14	.	CASSQGGSYNEQFF	TGTGCCAGCAGCCAGGGTGGTTCCTACAATGAGCAGTTCTTC
TRBV7-8	.	TRBJ2-7	14	.	CASSTRDGSYEQYF	TGTGCCAGCAGCACGCGGGACGGGTCCTACGAGCAGTACTTC
TRBV13	.	TRBJ2-7	14	.	CASSLGNYAYEQYF	TGTGCCAGCAGCCTAGGCAACTACGCCTACGAGCAGTACTTC
TRBV19	.	TRBJ2-7	13	TRBD1	CASSTGQGYEQYF	TGTGCCAGTAGTACAGGACAGGGGTACGAGCAGTACTTC
TRBV5-1	.	TRBJ2-7	14	TRBD1	CASSLDRDHYEQYF	TGCGCCAGCAGTCTGGACAGGGACCACTACGAGCAGTACTTC
TRBV9	.	TRBJ2-1	16	TRBD2	CASSVVGGGSYNEQFF	TGTGCCAGCAGCGTAGTTGGCGGGGGATCCTACAATGAGCAGTTCTTC
TRBV7-2	.	TRBJ1-5	13	.	CASSLRGNQPRHF	TGTGCCAGCAGCTTACGGGGGAATCAGCCCCGGCATTTT
TRBV5-6	.	TRBJ2-5	14	.	CASSLSAGKKTQYF	TGTGCCAGCAGCTTATCGGCAGGGAAGAAGACCCAGTACTTC
TRBV6-5	.	TRBJ1-2	13	.	CASSYISNYGYTF	TGTGCCAGCAGTTACATCTCTAACTATGGCTACACCTTC
TRBV7-3	.	TRBJ2-1	15	.	CASSLIGASYNEQFF	TGTGCCAGCAGCTTAATAGGGGCATCCTACAATGAGCAGTTCTTC
TRBV11-2	.	TRBJ2-7	13	.	CASSLGRPYEQYF	TGTGCCAGCAGCTTGGGCAGACCGTACGAGCAGTACTTC
TRBV19	.	TRBJ2-7	13	TRBD2	CASSDWGGYEQYF	TGTGCCAGTAGCGATTGGGGGGGCTACGAGCAGTACTTC
TRBV2	.	TRBJ2-7	16	TRBD2	CASSEALAGGPYEQYF	TGTGCCAGCAGTGAAGCCCTAGCGGGAGGCCCCTACGAGCAGTACTTC
TRBV2	.	TRBJ2-7	13	.	CASSLGIPYEQYF	TGTGCCAGCAGCCTAGGAATCCCCTACGAGCAGTACTTC
TRBV6-1	.	TRBJ1-4	15	TRBD1	CASSHSGQSNEKLFF	TGTGCCAGCAGTCATTCGGGACAGAGTAATGAAAAACTGTTTTTT
TRBV4-3	.	TRBJ2-1	18	TRBD2	CASSQNPLLAVGGNEQFF	TGCGCCAGCAGCCAAAACCCCCTACTAGCGGTGGGGGGGAATGAGCAGTTCTTC
TRBV4-3	.	TRBJ1-4	13	.	CASSTAGVEKLFF	TGCGCCAGCAGCACGGCAGGGGTCGAAAAACTGTTTTTT
TRBV21-1	.	TRBJ2-1	15	.	CASSKEASHHNEQFF	TGTGCCAGCAGCAAAGAAGCTAGTCACCACAATGAGCAGTTCTTC
TRBV19	.	TRBJ1-2	15	.	CASSIAGGVSYGYTF	TGTGCCAGTAGTATCGCGGGGGGGGTGTCCTATGGCTACACCTTC
TRBV11-3	once	TRBJ1-4	17	.	CASSLEGRFATNEKLFF	TGTGCCAGCAGCTTAGAAGGCAGGTTTGCAACTAATGAAAAACTGTTTTTT
TRBV27	.	TRBJ1-4	14	.	CASSTTGGNEKLFF	TGTGCCAGCAGTACGACAGGAGGTAATGAAAAACTGTTTTTT
TRBV25-1	.	TRBJ2-1	16	TRBD1	CASSLPPGQGGNEQFF	TGTGCCAGCAGTCTCCCCCCGGGACAGGGAGGAAATGAGCAGTTCTTC
TRBV6-6	.	TRBJ2-1	16	TRBD2	CASSHGGLAGHNEQFF	TGTGCCAGCAGTCACGGCGGACTAGCGGGGCACAATGAGCAGTTCTTC
TRBV4-3	.	TRBJ1-4	17	TRBD1	CASSQEPYGTGNEKLFF	TGCGCCAGCAGCCAAGAACCCTACGGGACAGGGAATGAAAAACTGTTTTTT
TRBV5-5	.	TRBJ2-7	15	TRBD1	CASLVWTGRVSEQYF	TGTGCCAGCCTAGTGTGGACAGGCAGGGTGAGCGAGCAGTACTTC
TRBV27	.	TRBJ2-7	14	TRBD1	CASSRTGQGYEQYF	TGTGCCAGCAGTAGGACGGGACAGGGTTACGAGCAGTACTTC
TRBV6-5	.	TRBJ1-2	12	.	CASRTDGYGYTF	TGTGCCAGCAGGACAGATGGATATGGCTACACCTTC
TRBV19	.	TRBJ2-2	13	.	CASSSTQTGELFF	TGTGCCAGTAGTTCTACACAGACCGGGGAGCTGTTTTTT
TRBV28	.	TRBJ2-1	13	TRBD2	CASVLAGVGEQFF	TGTGCCAGCGTGCTAGCGGGAGTGGGTGAGCAGTTCTTC
TRBV6-5	.	TRBJ1-4	15	.	CASRDLGQMNEKLFF	TGTGCCAGCAGAGACTTAGGACAGATGAATGAAAAACTGTTTTTT
TRBV19	.	TRBJ1-3	16	TRBD1	CASSMQGAYAGNTIYF	TGTGCCAGTAGTATGCAGGGGGCGTACGCTGGAAACACCATATATTTT
TRBV11-2	once	TRBJ2-2	15	TRBD2	CASSLRREGTGELFF	TGTGCCAGCAGCTTACGGCGGGAGGGGACCGGGGAGCTGTTTTTT
TRBV30	.	TRBJ2-5	11	.	CAWSQGETQYF	TGTGCCTGGAGTCAGGGAGAGACCCAGTACTTC
TRBV9	.	TRBJ1-1	16	TRBD1	CASSVDPGTGATEAFF	TGTGCCAGCAGCGTAGATCCCGGGACAGGGGCGACTGAAGCTTTCTTT
TRBV7-3	.	TRBJ2-2	16	TRBD2	CASSLGTSGNTGELFF	TGTGCCAGCAGCCTAGGGACTAGCGGGAACACCGGGGAGCTGTTTTTT
TRBV9	.	TRBJ2-3	15	TRBD1	CASSVGQGFTDTQYF	TGTGCCAGCAGCGTAGGACAGGGCTTCACAGATACGCAGTATTTT
TRBV4-2	.	TRBJ2-2	17	TRBD2	CASSQDILAGVDGELFF	TGTGCCAGCAGCCAAGATATACTAGCGGGGGTCGATGGGGAGCTGTTTTTT